These 13 T cell receptor beta chains were all obtained from the same sample, sequenced in a study of blood T cell repertoires in COVID-19. Only in-frame clones appear in the TCRdb table, and some are missing; sequencing was by immunoSEQ multiplex PCR. The data hold some 290,000 clones, with approximately 90% observed a single time. The sequenced sample consisted of peripheral blood. The receptor source for this set is a man in his late teens or twenties with active or convalescent COVID-19.

The CDR3 here is CASSLPSGMNTEAFF. The CDR3 coding sequence is TGTGCCAGCAGTTTACCGTCAGGGATGAACACTGAAGCTTTCTTT. The gene calls are TRBV28 and TRBJ1-1; tentative D call: TRBD1 (5 bases). Per germline, CDR1 MDHEN and CDR2 SYDVKM. The ends were cut back, 2 bases at V and 0 bases at J, with 10 bases in the middle. The CDR3 has 15 amino acids.

CDR3 coding DNA: TGTGCCAGTAGTCCCTCGTTTGGACTCCATCAGCCCCAGCATTTT. Its translation: CASSPSFGLHQPQHF. The V and J genes are TRBV19 and TRBJ1-5; D call uncertain. The CDR3 runs 15 residues. Germline V gives CDR1 LNHDA, CDR2 SQIVND (reference sequence). Deletions cut 5 bases from V and 5 bases from J, with 16 bases between.

CDR3: CASSLEGQGMNTEAFF. The CDR3 nucleotides are TGCGCCAGCAGCTTGGAGGGACAGGGAATGAACACTGAAGCTTTCTTT. V and J are TRBV5-1 and TRBJ1-1; 9 bases map to TRBD1. Germline V gene data show CDR1 as SGHRS and CDR2 as YFSETQ. CDR3 length: 16 amino acids. The V and J ends lost 0 bases and 0 bases, in that order; junction bases with no gene match: 3.

This clone was detected many times. The genes are TRBV28 and TRBJ1-4; a possible D gene is TRBD1 (5 bases). Germline assignment: CDR1 MDHEN and CDR2 SYDVKM. Deletions cut 4 bases from V and 3 bases from J, with 9 bases between. The CDR3 length is 14 residues. The CDR3 region is CASSSDSSNEKLFF. DNA for the CDR3: TGTGCCAGCAGTTCAGACAGCTCTAATGAAAAACTGTTTTTT. Combining the CDR3 with reference TRBV28 and TRBJ1-4 gives the whole variable domain DVKVTQSSRYLVKRTGEKVFLECVQDMDHENMFWYRQDPGLGLRLIYFSYDVKMKEKGDIPEGYSVSREKKERFSLILESASTNQTSMYLCASSSDSSNEKLFFGSGTQLSVL.

The CDR3 spells CASSQVGQGPETQYF. The CDR3 DNA sequence: TGTGCCAGCAGCCAAGTGGGACAGGGTCCAGAGACCCAGTACTTC. V is TRBV3-1 (or the pseudogene TRBV3-2) and J is TRBJ2-5; 9 bases align to TRBD1. The CDR3 has 15 amino acids. Germline assignment: CDR1 LGHDT and CDR2 YNNKEL (reference sequence). Losses at the gene ends were 1 base for V and 4 bases for J; bases not matched to a gene: 4.

J is TRBJ2-7 and V is TRBV28, with TRBD2 matching over 7 bases. The CDR3 spans 15 residues. The V segment lost 5 bases and the J segment 3 bases; nucleotides outside the gene matches: 10. Germline values: CDR1 MDHEN, CDR2 SYDVKM. For the CDR3, the DNA is TGTGCCAGCAGTCCCCTAATAGCGGGTAACTACGAGCAGTACTTC. Encoded protein: CASSPLIAGNYEQYF.

This chain joins TRBV5-6 and TRBJ2-7, with a weak D call TRBD1 (5 bases). V lost 7 bases to trimming and J lost 0 bases, with 17 bases between them. Germline lookup yields CDR1 SGHDT and CDR2 YYEEEE. The CDR3 loop spans 15 amino acids. CDR3 sequence: CASALRAGPSYEQYF. CDR3 DNA sequence: TGTGCCAGCGCCCTTCGGGCAGGGCCCTCCTACGAGCAGTACTTC.

The chain recombines TRBV18 with TRBJ2-7; TRBD1 might be the D (5 bases). The CDR3 has 16 residues. V was pared by 5 bases and J by 1 base, with 18 bases between. Germline V gives CDR1 KGHSH, CDR2 LQKENI. Written as DNA, the CDR3 is TGTGCCAGCTCATCGCGCCCCTCGACAGAGTCCTACGAGCAGTACTTC. Translating it yields CASSSRPSTESYEQYF.

The chain combines TRBV15 with TRBJ2-3; 11 bases line up with TRBD2. The CDR3 has 15 amino acids. CDR1 and CDR2 (germline): LNHNV, YYDKDF (reference sequence). V was clipped by 4 bases and J by 4 bases; unmatched bases: 4. The CDR3, as DNA: TGTGCCACCAGCAATAGCGGGGGGGTGGCAGATACGCAGTATTTT. Translating gives CATSNSGGVADTQYF.

The rearrangement joins TRBV11-2 to TRBJ2-2; maybe TRBD1 (5 bases). CDR1 and CDR2 from the germline V gene are SGHAT and FQNNGV. Trimming cost V 4 bases and J 6 bases, with 12 bases left between them. The CDR3 totals 14 residues. Here the CDR3 DNA reads TGTGCCAGCAGCTCCAACAGGTTCTCCGGGGAGCTGTTTTTT. Amino acids: CASSSNRFSGELFF.

CDR3: CAWHSQGIGGELFF. DNA of the CDR3: TGTGCCTGGCACAGTCAGGGTATCGGCGGGGAGCTGTTTTTT. The V and J genes are TRBV30 and TRBJ2-2; D possibly corresponds to TRBD1 (5 bases). The CDR3 is made up of 14 amino acids. Germline lookup yields CDR1 GTSNPN and CDR2 SVGIG (reference sequence). V gave up 5 bases and J gave up 7 bases, with 17 bases separating them.

The rearrangement joins TRBV24-1 to TRBJ2-2, with 7 bases fitting TRBD1. Germline CDR1 KGHDR, CDR2 SFDVKD. CDR3 size: 16 residues. Losses at the gene ends were 4 bases for V and 6 bases for J; bases not matched to a gene: 10. The CDR3 nucleotides are TGTGCCACCAGTGAACGTCCGGGACAGAGGTCCGGGGAGCTGTTTTTT. This sequence encodes CATSERPGQRSGELFF.

The V call is TRBV1, the J call TRBJ2-7; the table gives TRBD2 as D, unverified against the DNA. TRBV1 is flagged as a pseudogene. This CDR3 has 17 residues. In DNA form, the CDR3 reads TGCACCAGCAGCCAAGATCACACGGGGGGAAGCTCCTACGAGCAGTACTTC. It encodes CTSSQDHTGGSSYEQYF.